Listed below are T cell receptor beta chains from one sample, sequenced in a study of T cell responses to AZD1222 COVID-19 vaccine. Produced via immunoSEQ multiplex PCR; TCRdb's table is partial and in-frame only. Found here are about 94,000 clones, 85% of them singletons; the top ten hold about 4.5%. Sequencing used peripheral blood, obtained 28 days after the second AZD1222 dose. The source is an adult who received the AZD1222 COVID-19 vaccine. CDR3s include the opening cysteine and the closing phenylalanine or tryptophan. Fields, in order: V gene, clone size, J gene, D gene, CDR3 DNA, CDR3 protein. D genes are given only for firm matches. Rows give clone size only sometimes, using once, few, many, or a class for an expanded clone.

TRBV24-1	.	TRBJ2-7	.	TGTGCCACCAGTGAACCGGCCAGCTACGAGCAGTACTTC	CATSEPASYEQYF
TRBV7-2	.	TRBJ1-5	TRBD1	TGTGCCAGCAGCTGGGACAGTGGGAATGGGCAGCCCCAGCATTTT	CASSWDSGNGQPQHF
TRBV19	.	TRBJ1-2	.	TGTGCCAGTAGCCCGGGGGGGGCTAACTATGGCTACACCTTC	CASSPGGANYGYTF
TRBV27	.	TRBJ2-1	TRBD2	TGTGCCAGCAGTGTGGGCGGGAGCAATGAGCAGTTCTTC	CASSVGGSNEQFF
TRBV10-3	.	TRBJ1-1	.	TGTGCCTCTTTTCCTTCAACAGGGAGGGACACTGAAGCTTTCTTT	CASFPSTGRDTEAFF
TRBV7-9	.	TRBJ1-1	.	TGTGCCAGCAGCTTACTGTCGGTGAACACTGAAGCTTTCTTT	CASSLLSVNTEAFF
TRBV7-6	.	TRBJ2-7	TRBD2	TGTGCCAGCAGCCTAGGGACTAGCAACTACGAGCAGTACTTC	CASSLGTSNYEQYF
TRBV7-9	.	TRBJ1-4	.	TGTGCCAGCAGCTTAGGTCTTCCAGGGAAGGAAAAACTGTTTTTT	CASSLGLPGKEKLFF
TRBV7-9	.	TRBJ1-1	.	TGTGCCAGCAGCTCAACCGCTAGGCAGGGCCCGAACACTGAAGCTTTCTTT	CASSSTARQGPNTEAFF
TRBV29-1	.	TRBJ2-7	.	TGCAGCGGAACCCGGGACTCCTACGAGCAGTACTTC	CSGTRDSYEQYF
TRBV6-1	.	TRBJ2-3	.	TGTGCCAGCAGTGATCCGGGGGCTAGCACAGATACGCAGTATTTT	CASSDPGASTDTQYF
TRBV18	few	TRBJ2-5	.	TGTGCCAGCTCACCCCCCGGGGCCCGACAGGCCCAGTACTTC	CASSPPGARQAQYF
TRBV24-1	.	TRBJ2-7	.	TGTGCCACCAGTGATTTAAAGGAAGGGTACTACGAGCAGTACTTC	CATSDLKEGYYEQYF
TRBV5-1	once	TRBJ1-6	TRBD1	TGCGCCAGCAGCTCCTTAGGGGGCCCCCTCCACTTT	CASSSLGGPLHF
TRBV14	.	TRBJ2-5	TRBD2	TGTGCCAGCAGCCATGGACTAGCGGGGACCCAGTACTTC	CASSHGLAGTQYF
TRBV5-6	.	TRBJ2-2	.	TGTGCCAGCAGCTTGGGAGCGGCCGGGGAGCTGTTTTTT	CASSLGAAGELFF
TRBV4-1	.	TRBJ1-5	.	TGCGCCAGCAGCCCCCAGGAGGGAAGCAATCAGCCCCAGCATTTT	CASSPQEGSNQPQHF
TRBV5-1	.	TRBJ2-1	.	TGCGCCAGCACCTTTCAGATAGGAGGGACCTACAATGAGCAGTTCTTC	CASTFQIGGTYNEQFF
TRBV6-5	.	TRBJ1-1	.	TGTGCCAGCAGTTACTCGAGGAGTTCCATGAACACTGAAGCTTTCTTT	CASSYSRSSMNTEAFF
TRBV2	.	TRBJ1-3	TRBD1	TGTGCCAGCACCACGGACAGGACTACTGGAAACACCATATATTTT	CASTTDRTTGNTIYF
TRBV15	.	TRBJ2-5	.	TGTGCCACCAGCAGACCGCTGGAGGGGGAGACCCAGTACTTC	CATSRPLEGETQYF
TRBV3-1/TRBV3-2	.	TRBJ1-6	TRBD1	TGTGCCAGCAGCCAACCAACAGGGGCGGCTTCACCCCTCCACTTT	CASSQPTGAASPLHF
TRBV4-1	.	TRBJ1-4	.	TGCGCCAGCAGCCAACTCCATAAAGGTACTGGTGAAAAACTGTTTTTT	CASSQLHKGTGEKLFF
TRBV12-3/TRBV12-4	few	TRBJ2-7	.	TGTGCCAGCAGTTTAGCGCGGGAGCAGTACTTC	CASSLAREQYF
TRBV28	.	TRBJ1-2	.	TGTGCCAGCAGTTTACTGGACAGCTCCGGCTATGGCTACACCTTC	CASSLLDSSGYGYTF
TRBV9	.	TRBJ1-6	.	TGTGCCAGCAGCGTAGACGTGGACTATAATTCACCCCTCCACTTT	CASSVDVDYNSPLHF
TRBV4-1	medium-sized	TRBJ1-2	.	TGCGCCAGCAGCCAAGAGGATACAGGGTTGGCTGGCTACACCTTC	CASSQEDTGLAGYTF
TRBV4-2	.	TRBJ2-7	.	TGCGCCAGTTCCCAAGGCGAGCAGTACTTC	CASSQGEQYF
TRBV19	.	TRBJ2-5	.	TGTGCCAGTAGTATTCCAGGCCAAGAGACCCAGTACTTC	CASSIPGQETQYF
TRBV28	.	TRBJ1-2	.	TGTGCCAGCAGTACCGACGGGGGGGTAGGCTACACCTTC	CASSTDGGVGYTF
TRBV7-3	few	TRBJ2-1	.	TGTGCCAGCAGCTTAACTGACGGGGACCGCTGGGAGGAGCAGTTCTTC	CASSLTDGDRWEEQFF
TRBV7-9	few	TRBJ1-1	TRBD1	TGTGCCAGCAGCTTAAGACAGGGAAATAATGAAGCTTTCTTT	CASSLRQGNNEAFF
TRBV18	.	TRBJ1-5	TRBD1	TGTGCCAGCTCACCACCCGGGACAGGGGCGGGGCAGCCCCAGCATTTT	CASSPPGTGAGQPQHF
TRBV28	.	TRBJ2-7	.	TGTGCCAGCAGTTTGGCGCTGACGTACGAACAGTACTTC	CASSLALTYEQYF
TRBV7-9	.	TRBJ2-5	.	TGTGCCAGCAGCTTAGACGGGGGAGAGACCCAGTACTTC	CASSLDGGETQYF
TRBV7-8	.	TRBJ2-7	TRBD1	TGTGCCAGCAGCCTCTCGCCGGGACAGCGATACGAGCAGTACTTC	CASSLSPGQRYEQYF
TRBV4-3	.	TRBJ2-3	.	TGCGCCAGCAGCCAAGATTTCGCGGGAATCACAGATACGCAGTATTTT	CASSQDFAGITDTQYF
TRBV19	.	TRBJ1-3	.	TGTGCCAGTAGTATCGTCGGAAACACCATATATTTT	CASSIVGNTIYF
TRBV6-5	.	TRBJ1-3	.	TGTGCCAGCTTCCGTCAAGGTGGAAACACCATATATTTT	CASFRQGGNTIYF
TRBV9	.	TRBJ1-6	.	TGTGCCAGCAGCGTAGAGATCGGGGATTCACCCCTCCACTTT	CASSVEIGDSPLHF